The following is a T cell receptor (beta chain) sequence with its context. The antigen remains undetermined. Eight separate reactions per sample served to make cDNA. TCRdb reprocessed the 5' RACE reads, with one entry per CDR3 protein and no DNA. In all, the sample yields over 100,000 distinct CDR3 sequences. This CDR3 has 14 amino acids. For every donor, one blood sample of 2.5 ml was drawn. The record originates from a study of monozygotic twins with inflammatory bowel disease. Findings of the study overall: Compared with healthy twins, IBD patients shared fewer clonotypes with others, especially with disease activity.

This clonotype was obtained from a human donor with ulcerative colitis or Crohn's disease, or a healthy co-twin of an affected twin (not recorded which). V usage is TRBV12-3 or TRBV12-4 and J usage is TRBJ2-7. Sequencing input: blood. This CDR3 reads CASSPDAISYEQYF.